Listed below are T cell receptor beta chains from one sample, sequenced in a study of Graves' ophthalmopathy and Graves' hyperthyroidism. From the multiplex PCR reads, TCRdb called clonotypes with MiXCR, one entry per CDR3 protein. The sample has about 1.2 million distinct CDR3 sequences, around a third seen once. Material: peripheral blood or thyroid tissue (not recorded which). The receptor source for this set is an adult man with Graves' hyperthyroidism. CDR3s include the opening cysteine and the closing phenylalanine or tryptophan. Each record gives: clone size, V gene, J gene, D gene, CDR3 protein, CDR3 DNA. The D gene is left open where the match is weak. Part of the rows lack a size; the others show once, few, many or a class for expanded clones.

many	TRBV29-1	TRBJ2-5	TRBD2	CSVEESGGGRETQYF	TGCAGCGTTGAAGAGTCGGGGGGTGGGCGAGAGACCCAGTACTTC
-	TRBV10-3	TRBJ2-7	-	CAISGIAGTKGPNEQYF	TGTGCCATCAGTGGGATCGCCGGGACGAAGGGTCCTAACGAGCAGTACTTC
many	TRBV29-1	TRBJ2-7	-	CSVVWGAHEQYF	TGCAGCGTTGTTTGGGGGGCCCACGAGCAGTACTTC
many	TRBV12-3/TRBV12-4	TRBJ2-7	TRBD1	CASSFSGTGVVEQYF	TGTGCCAGCAGTTTTTCCGGGACAGGGGTCGTCGAGCAGTACTTC
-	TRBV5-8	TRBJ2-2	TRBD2	CASSSAGLAGGPYTGELFF	TGTGCCAGCAGCTCTGCAGGACTAGCGGGAGGTCCCTACACCGGGGAGCTGTTTTTT
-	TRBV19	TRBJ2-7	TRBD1	CASSGTGRRYEQYF	TGTGCCAGTAGCGGGACAGGGCGTCGGTACGAGCAGTACTTC
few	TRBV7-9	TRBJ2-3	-	CASSTRVSDTQYF	TGTGCCAGCAGCACAAGGGTATCAGATACGCAGTATTTT
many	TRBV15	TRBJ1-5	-	CATSRITGLNQPQHF	TGTGCCACCAGCAGAATCACAGGGCTGAATCAGCCCCAGCATTTT
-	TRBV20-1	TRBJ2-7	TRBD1	CSADNRDRTTYERYF	TGCAGTGCGGACAACCGGGACAGGACAACCTACGAGCGGTACTTC
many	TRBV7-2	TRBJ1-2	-	CASSPWTGGYTF	TGTGCCAGCAGCCCCTGGACCGGAGGCTACACCTTC
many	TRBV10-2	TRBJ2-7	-	CASRIYYEQYF	TGCGCCAGCAGGATCTACTACGAGCAGTACTTC